Sequencing of this T cell receptor beta chain was carried out in a study of T cell changes during pregnancy in multiple sclerosis. The length of the CDR3 is 17 residues. Per germline, CDR1 MNHEY and CDR2 SMNVEV (reference sequence). V lost 4 bases, J lost 4 bases, and 10 bases stayed unmatched. This table comes from immunoSEQ multiplex PCR, and its TCRdb copy is limited to in-frame clones, with some not included. The data contain about 68,000 clones, under 95% of them singletons. This rearrangement joins TRBV27 to TRBJ2-2, with 9 bases identical to TRBD1. This clonotype was obtained from a female donor in good health, enrolled as a control in a pregnancy study. The sample here was peripheral blood, taken in the second trimester of pregnancy. The CDR3 is CASSSTRTGDFTGELFF. The CDR3 DNA sequence: TGTGCCAGCAGTTCGACGCGGACAGGGGACTTCACCGGGGAGCTGTTTTTT.